What follows describes a single T cell receptor (beta chain). The CDR3 extends over 16 amino acids. Per germline, CDR1 SGHNT and CDR2 YYREEE (reference sequence). Unmatched junction bases numbered 10, after V lost 4 bases and J lost 4 bases. The sample originates from a study of blood T cell repertoires in COVID-19. Across the study: Sites across the United States, Italy and Spain contributed samples from acute and convalescent COVID-19.

Original processing methods: Amplifying reference gene primers gave estimates of nucleated cell counts. Measured with immunoSEQ multiplex PCR; TCRdb has only the in-frame clones, and not every one. That table gives V, J and clone size, and the DNA gave D and trimming. The repertoire has 150,000 to 200,000 clones, about 86% of them found once; the top ten carry roughly 8.6%. What was sequenced was peripheral blood. This receptor was identified in a man aged 55 to 70 with acute or convalescent COVID-19. The chain employs TRBV5-4 and TRBJ2-2, with TRBD2 identical over 7 bases. The CDR3 DNA sequence: TGTGCCAGCAGCCGAGGCGGTGGGGGGGGCACCGGGGAGCTGTTTTTT. As protein: CASSRGGGGGTGELFF. Looking up the rest from reference TRBV5-4 and TRBJ2-2 gives the full variable domain: ETGVTQSPTHLIKTRGQQVTLRCSSQSGHNTVSWYQQALGQGPQFIFQYYREEENGRGNFPPRFSGLQFPNYSSELNVNALELDDSALYLCASSRGGGGGTGELFFGEGSRLTVL.